What follows is one T cell receptor (beta chain) and its context. Antigen specificity is unknown. The PCR contained 60 Vbeta and 13 Jbeta primers. Using immunoSEQ multiplex PCR, the repertoire was profiled, and TCRdb retains in-frame clones only, with some absent. Seen here are about 98,000 clones, around 78% observed once, and the top ten hold 2.5% to 3%. This record comes from a study of cytomegalovirus exposure and HLA in healthy donors. For the study at large: Among about 179 million T cells, an earlier analysis found roughly 120 million unique TCR beta sequences.

CDR3 size: 13 residues. The germline V gene has CDR1 SGHTA and CDR2 FQGNSA. Trimming pared 2 bases from V and 0 bases from J, leaving 5 bases between. General study findings and limits: Published work reported that the classifier diagnosed cytomegalovirus status with high specificity and sensitivity. For most TCR beta V segments, an earlier analysis put the productive rate at about 90% or about 30% of the time. A later analysis linked a missense variant in DCLRE1C to the trimming of TCR beta V and J genes.

The chain carries TRBV7-2 and TRBJ2-7; no firm D call. The sequenced sample was PBMCs. This clonotype originated in a man aged 35 to 55 in good health and CMV-seronegative. CDR3 protein: CASSLMASYEQYF. CDR3 bases: TGTGCCAGCAGCTTAATGGCCTCCTACGAGCAGTACTTC.